The clone carrying this T cell receptor beta chain appeared a few times. Germline lookup yields CDR1 MNHEY and CDR2 SVGEGT. The CDR3 loop spans 15 amino acids. With V trimmed by 6 bases and J by 5 bases, 8 bases remained unmatched. These data belong to a study of blood T cells in healthy people across ages. It was with a sample-barcoded 5' primer and a J-beta primer mix that a second PCR of about 6 to 12 cycles was run. Using its own MiXCR run on the 5' RACE reads, TCRdb lists one record per CDR3 protein. The sample lists 700,000 or so distinct CDR3 sequences; approximately 40% were seen once. In each sample, at least 6.5 million PBMCs were isolated.

The sequenced sample consisted of blood. The chain employs TRBV6-2 or TRBV6-3 and TRBJ2-1, with 9 nucleotides matching TRBD2. The origin of this receptor is a man aged 80 or over in good health. The CDR3 nucleotides read TGTGCCAGCAGACGCTTTAGCGGGAGAGACAATGAGCAGTTCTTC. It codes for CASRRFSGRDNEQFF.